The next 25 T cell receptor beta chains were all read from a single sample in a study of T cell responses to AZD1222 COVID-19 vaccine. Using immunoSEQ multiplex PCR, the repertoire was profiled, and TCRdb retains in-frame clones only, with some absent. The data contain 110,000 or so clones, 70% to 90% of them seen just once; the ten biggest clones take up about 4%. The sample was peripheral blood, taken 28 days after the second AZD1222 dose. These receptors were collected from an adult who received the AZD1222 COVID-19 vaccine.

The CDR3 DNA follows: TGTGCCAGCAGCGTAGACCTGTCGGGGTACACTGAAGCTTTCTTT. Translation: CASSVDLSGYTEAFF. V is TRBV9 and J is TRBJ1-1; no clear D gene. The length of the CDR3 is 15 residues. With 0 bases removed from V and 3 bases from J, the gap between germline ends came to 12 bases. Germline V CDR1 and CDR2: SGDLS, YYNGEE.

This clone was picked up a small number of times. The V gene is TRBV7-9, the J gene TRBJ2-7; 10 bases line up with TRBD2. V dropped 5 bases and J dropped 3; count of bases not matched to a gene: 10. The CDR3 has 16 amino acids. Germline loops: CDR1 SEHNR, CDR2 FQNEAQ (reference sequence). In DNA form, the CDR3 reads TGTGCCAGCAGCCCCGGGCTAGCGGGAGAGGGCTACGAGCAGTACTTC. It yields the protein CASSPGLAGEGYEQYF.

The CDR3 protein is CASSAWQGATEAFF. In nucleotides, the CDR3 is TGTGCCAGCAGTGCTTGGCAGGGGGCTACTGAAGCTTTCTTT. The V and J genes are TRBV25-1 and TRBJ1-1, with 8 positions matching TRBD1. From germline, CDR1 is MGHDK and CDR2 SYGVNS. Trimming at V came to 4 bases and at J to 5 bases, leaving 6 bases not matched to a gene. The CDR3 is made up of 14 amino acids.

The gene calls are TRBV7-3 and TRBJ1-5, with D possibly being TRBD1 (5 bases). The CDR3 length is 13 residues. The germline V gene has CDR1 SGHTA and CDR2 FQGTGA. V was clipped by 3 bases and J by 6 bases, with 9 bases between them. The CDR3 spells CASSLMTAQPQHF. Written as DNA, the CDR3 is TGTGCCAGCAGCTTGATGACAGCTCAGCCCCAGCATTTT.

The chain is built from TRBV7-7 and TRBJ1-6; D is unresolved. Trimming pared 5 bases from V and 8 bases from J, leaving 10 bases between. CDR1 is SSHAT, CDR2 FNYEAQ, per germline (reference sequence). The CDR3 totals 13 residues. DNA of the CDR3: TGTGCCAGCAGCCCTGACACCTATTCACCCCTCCACTTT. Translation: CASSPDTYSPLHF.

The chain combines TRBV19 with TRBJ2-7; 13 nucleotides match TRBD2. J gave up 5 bases and V 3 bases, and 7 bases lay outside the gene matches. Germline CDR1 and CDR2: LNHDA and SQIVND (reference sequence). This CDR3 comprises 16 residues. The DNA for the CDR3 is TGTGCCAGTAGTATCTTCCGGACTAGCGGGAGCCACGAGCAGTACTTC. Amino acid sequence: CASSIFRTSGSHEQYF. Filled out from reference TRBV19 and TRBJ2-7, the complete variable domain reads DGGITQSPKYLFRKEGQNVTLSCEQNLNHDAMYWYRQDPGQGLRLIYYSQIVNDFQKGDIAEGYSVSREKKESFPLTVTSAQKNPTAFYLCASSIFRTSGSHEQYFGPGTRLTVT.

The rearrangement joins TRBV7-6 to TRBJ2-3; no firm D call. The CDR3 is made up of 12 amino acids. V gave up 1 base and J gave up 4 bases, with 3 bases separating them. Per germline, CDR1 SGHVS and CDR2 FNYEAQ. The CDR3 DNA sequence: TGTGCCAGCAGCTTAGACCCAGATACGCAGTATTTT. It encodes CASSLDPDTQYF.

The rearrangement uses TRBV2 and TRBJ2-2; 7 bases align to TRBD1. V shed 7 bases and J 5 bases; nucleotides not matched to a gene: 10. The CDR3 covers 15 residues. Germline lookup yields CDR1 SNHLY and CDR2 FYNNEI. The CDR3 region is CASIFDRVGTGELFF. DNA for the CDR3: TGTGCCAGCATTTTTGACAGGGTAGGGACCGGGGAGCTGTTTTTT.

This chain connects TRBV13 to TRBJ2-3, with D hard to call. Trimming stripped 0 bases from V and 0 bases from J, with 7 bases between. This CDR3 spans 15 amino acids. CDR1 is PRHDT, CDR2 FYEKMQ, per germline (reference sequence). CDR3 sequence: CASSLGGPSTDTQYF. CDR3 in DNA: TGTGCCAGCAGCTTAGGGGGCCCTAGCACAGATACGCAGTATTTT.

The genes are TRBV19 and TRBJ2-3; D tentatively reads TRBD1 or TRBD2 (5 bases each). The CDR3 runs to 15 residues. Germline CDR1 reads LNHDA; CDR2 reads SQIVND (reference sequence). Trimming removed 1 base from V and 6 bases from J, with 14 bases in between. The CDR3 DNA reads TGTGCCAGTAGTATAGGGGGACCCGTTAGGGATACGCAGTATTTT. Encoded protein: CASSIGGPVRDTQYF.

The chain joins TRBV10-3 to TRBJ2-3, with 11 bases identical to TRBD2. The germline CDR1 and CDR2 sequences are ENHRY and SYGVKD. V was pared by 8 bases and J by 4 bases, with 5 bases of the junction left unmatched. The CDR3 covers 14 residues. CDR3 amino acids: CAICSGGESDTQYF. In DNA, the CDR3 is TGTGCCATCTGTAGCGGGGGGGAGTCAGATACGCAGTATTTT.

This chain links TRBV28 with TRBJ1-2, with D hard to call. The germline V gene encodes CDR1 MDHEN and CDR2 SYDVKM. Deletions cut 6 bases from V and 4 bases from J, with 9 bases between. This CDR3 has 12 residues. CDR3 region: CASSPKAYGYTF. CDR3 bases: TGTGCCAGCAGCCCAAAAGCCTATGGCTACACCTTC.

This chain uses TRBV18 with TRBJ1-2; D possibly corresponds to TRBD1 (6 bases). Trimming cost V 1 base and J 10 bases, with 16 bases left between them. The CDR3 sequence is 14 residues long. Germline V CDR1 and CDR2: KGHSH, LQKENI. The CDR3 bases are TGTGCCAGCTCACCACGAGAAGACAGGTTTGACTACACCTTC. It translates to CASSPREDRFDYTF.

This chain connects TRBV9 to TRBJ1-2; 11 positions match TRBD1. This CDR3 contains 15 residues. Germline V CDR1 and CDR2: SGDLS, YYNGEE. V gave up 4 bases and J gave up 4 bases; unmatched junction bases: 6. The CDR3 here is CASSPEGQGVYGYTF. The CDR3, as DNA: TGTGCCAGCAGCCCGGAGGGACAGGGGGTCTATGGCTACACCTTC.

This chain connects TRBV10-3 to TRBJ2-1; D gene unclear. Germline CDR1 and CDR2: ENHRY and SYGVKD. V was clipped by 7 bases and J by 0 bases, with 13 bases between them. CDR3 length equals 15 residues. CDR3: CAIKLGRDSYNEQFF. The CDR3 coding sequence is TGTGCCATCAAATTGGGAAGGGACTCCTACAATGAGCAGTTCTTC.

The chain links TRBV5-6 to TRBJ2-7, with 9 bases matching TRBD1. Germline V CDR1 and CDR2: SGHDT, YYEEEE. Trimming cost V 4 bases and J 5 bases; bases outside gene matches: 7. The CDR3 consists of 14 residues. CDR3 in DNA: TGTGCCAGCAGCCAAGGGACAGGGAACCACGAGCAGTACTTC. As protein: CASSQGTGNHEQYF.

The chain couples TRBV7-6 to TRBJ2-5; D gene ambiguous. Trimming took 4 bases from V and 2 from J, leaving 2 bases between them. CDR3 length: 11 amino acids. CDR1 and CDR2 (germline): SGHVS, FNYEAQ. CDR3 protein: CASSWQETQYF. CDR3 nucleotide sequence: TGTGCCAGCAGCTGGCAAGAGACCCAGTACTTC.

This sequence joins TRBV4-2 and TRBJ2-1; 10 bases fit TRBD2. The CDR3 has 15 residues. Germline CDR1 is LGHNA and CDR2 is YNFKEQ. V gave up 5 bases and J gave up 5 bases; unmatched junction bases: 6. DNA for the CDR3: TGTGCCAGCAGCTCTTCTAGCGGGGGAGACAATGAGCAGTTCTTC. Encoded protein: CASSSSSGGDNEQFF.

Here the CDR3 DNA reads TGCGCCAGCAGCTTGGACGACAGGCCTAACTCTGGAAACACCATATATTTT. This encodes CASSLDDRPNSGNTIYF. The J gene is TRBJ1-3, the V gene TRBV5-1, with a tentative D call TRBD1 (6 bases). The germline V gene encodes CDR1 SGHRS and CDR2 YFSETQ. The germline V and J ends were trimmed by 0 bases and 0 bases, with 13 bases remaining between them. This CDR3 is built from 17 residues.

The chain recombines TRBV27 with TRBJ2-3; 12 bases match TRBD2. V shed 4 bases and J 3 bases; nucleotides not matched to a gene: 2. CDR3 size: 15 residues. The germline V gene has CDR1 MNHEY and CDR2 SMNVEV (reference sequence). Here the CDR3 DNA reads TGTGCCAGCAGTTCTCTAGCGGGAGGGACAGATACGCAGTATTTT. Its protein is CASSSLAGGTDTQYF.

The V call is TRBV7-9, the J call TRBJ1-3, with D perhaps matching TRBD1 (5 bases). The CDR3 runs to 17 residues. CDR1 is SEHNR and CDR2 is FQNEAQ in the germline V gene (reference sequence). With 6 bases removed from V and 2 bases from J, the gap between germline ends came to 20 bases. The CDR3 DNA reads TGTGCCAGCAGTTTGGGTTCGGGGGGGTTCGCTGGAAACACCATATATTTT. It translates to CASSLGSGGFAGNTIYF.

The chain links TRBV5-4 to TRBJ2-7; 7 bases line up with TRBD2. Germline CDR1 reads SGHNT; CDR2 reads YYREEE (reference sequence). The V gene end was trimmed by 0 bases and the J gene end by 5 bases; junction bases not matched to a gene: 8. The CDR3 is 15 amino acids. CDR3 DNA: TGTGCCAGCAGCTTGGCCGGGCGGGAGTACCACGAGCAGTACTTC. This encodes CASSLAGREYHEQYF.

The V and J genes are TRBV14 and TRBJ2-2, with D possibly TRBD2 on 5 matching bases. V was pared by 4 bases and J by 7 bases, with 13 bases between. This CDR3 has 14 residues. The germline V gene encodes CDR1 SGHDN and CDR2 FVKESK. The CDR3 protein is CASSRRQSGGELFF. CDR3 nucleotide sequence: TGTGCCAGCAGCCGAAGACAAAGCGGCGGGGAGCTGTTTTTT.

As to this clone: Mismatch with germline at one junction end may stem from a read error. The V and J genes are TRBV7-3 and TRBJ1-5; D remains ambiguous. The V gene's germline CDR1 is SGHTA and CDR2 FQGTGA. CDR3 length equals 8 residues. In DNA, the CDR3 is TGTGCCAGCGCCTGGGGTCCTTTT. Translated: CASAWGPF.

The chain joins TRBV4-3 to TRBJ2-5; the match to TRBD1 covers 10 bases. The CDR3 has 18 residues. Germline V CDR1 and CDR2: LGHNA, YSLEER. The V segment lost 5 bases and the J segment 0 bases; nucleotides outside the gene matches: 12. Here the CDR3 reads CASSYGQGDLFYQETQYF. The DNA for the CDR3 is TGCGCCAGCAGCTACGGACAGGGGGACCTCTTTTACCAAGAGACCCAGTACTTC.